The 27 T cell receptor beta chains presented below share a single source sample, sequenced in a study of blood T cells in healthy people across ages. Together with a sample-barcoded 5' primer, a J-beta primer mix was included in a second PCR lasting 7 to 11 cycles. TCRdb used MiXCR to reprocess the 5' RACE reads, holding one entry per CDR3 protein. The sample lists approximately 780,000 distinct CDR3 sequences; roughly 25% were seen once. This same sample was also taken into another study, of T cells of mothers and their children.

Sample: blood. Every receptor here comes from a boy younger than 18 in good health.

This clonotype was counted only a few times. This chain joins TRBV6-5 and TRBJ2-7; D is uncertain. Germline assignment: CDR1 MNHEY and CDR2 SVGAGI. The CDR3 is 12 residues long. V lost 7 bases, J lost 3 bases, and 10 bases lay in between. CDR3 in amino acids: CASTGHHYEQYF. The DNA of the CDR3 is TGTGCCAGCACCGGGCACCACTACGAGCAGTACTTC.

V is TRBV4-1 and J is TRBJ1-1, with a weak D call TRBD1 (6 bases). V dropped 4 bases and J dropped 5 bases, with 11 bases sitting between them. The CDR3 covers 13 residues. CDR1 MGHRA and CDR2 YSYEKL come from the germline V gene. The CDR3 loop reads CASSPTGITEAFF. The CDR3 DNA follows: TGCGCCAGCAGCCCCACAGGGATTACTGAAGCTTTCTTT.

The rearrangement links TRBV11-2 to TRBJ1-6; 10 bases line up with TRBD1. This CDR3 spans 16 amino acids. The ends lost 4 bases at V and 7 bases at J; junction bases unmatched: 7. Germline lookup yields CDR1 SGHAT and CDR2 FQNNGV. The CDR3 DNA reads TGTGCCAGCAGCTCCCGGACAGGGGGGCGGAATTCACCCCTCCACTTT. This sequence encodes CASSSRTGGRNSPLHF.

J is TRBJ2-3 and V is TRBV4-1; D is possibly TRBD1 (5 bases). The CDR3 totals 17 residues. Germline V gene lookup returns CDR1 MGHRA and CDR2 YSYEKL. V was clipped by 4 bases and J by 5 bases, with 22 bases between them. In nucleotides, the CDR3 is TGCGCCAGCAGCCCTTCAAAACAGGCCCCTCAGGAAGATACGCAGTATTTT. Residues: CASSPSKQAPQEDTQYF.

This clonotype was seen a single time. CDR3 loop: CASSFSPNSPLHF. CDR3 sequence (DNA): TGTGCCAGCAGTTTTTCCCCTAATTCACCCCTCCACTTT. V is TRBV27 and J is TRBJ1-6; D is uncertain. The germline V gene has CDR1 MNHEY and CDR2 SMNVEV (reference sequence). This CDR3 comprises 13 residues. Between the trimmed V and J ends, which lost 3 bases and 6 bases, there was a span of 6 bases.

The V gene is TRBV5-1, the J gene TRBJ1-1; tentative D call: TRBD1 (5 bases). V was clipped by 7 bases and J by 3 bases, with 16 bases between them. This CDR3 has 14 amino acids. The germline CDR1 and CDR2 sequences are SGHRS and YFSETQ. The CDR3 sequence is CASFSGSGDTEAFF. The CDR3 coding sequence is TGCGCCAGCTTTTCAGGGTCGGGAGACACTGAAGCTTTCTTT.

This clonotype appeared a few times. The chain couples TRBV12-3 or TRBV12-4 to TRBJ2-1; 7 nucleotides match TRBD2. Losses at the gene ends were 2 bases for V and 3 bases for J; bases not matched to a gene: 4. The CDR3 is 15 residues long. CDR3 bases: TGTGCCAGCAGTTTATTGCCTAGCGGCTACAATGAGCAGTTCTTC. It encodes CASSLLPSGYNEQFF.

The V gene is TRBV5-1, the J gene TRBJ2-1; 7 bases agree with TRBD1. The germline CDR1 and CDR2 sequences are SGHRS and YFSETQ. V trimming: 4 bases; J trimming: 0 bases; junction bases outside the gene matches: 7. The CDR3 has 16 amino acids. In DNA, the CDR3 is TGCGCCAGCAGCCGCGGACAGGCCAGCTCCTACAATGAGCAGTTCTTC. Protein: CASSRGQASSYNEQFF.

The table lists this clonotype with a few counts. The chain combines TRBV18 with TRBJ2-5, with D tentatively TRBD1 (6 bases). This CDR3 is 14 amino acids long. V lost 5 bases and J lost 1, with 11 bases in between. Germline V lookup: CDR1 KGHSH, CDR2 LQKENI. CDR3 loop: CASSIDRLQETQYF. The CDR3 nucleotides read TGTGCCAGCTCAATTGACAGGCTCCAAGAGACCCAGTACTTC. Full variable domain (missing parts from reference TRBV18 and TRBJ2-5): NAGVMQNPRHLVRRRGQEARLRCSPMKGHSHVYWYRQLPEEGLKFMVYLQKENIIDESGMPKERFSAEFPKEGPSILRIQQVVRGDSAAYFCASSIDRLQETQYFGPGTRLLVL.

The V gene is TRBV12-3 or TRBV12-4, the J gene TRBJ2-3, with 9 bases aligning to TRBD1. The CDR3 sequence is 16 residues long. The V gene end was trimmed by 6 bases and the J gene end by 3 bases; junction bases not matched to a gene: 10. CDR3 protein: CASSPARDRATDTQYF. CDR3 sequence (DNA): TGTGCCAGCAGCCCCGCCCGGGACAGGGCAACAGATACGCAGTATTTT.

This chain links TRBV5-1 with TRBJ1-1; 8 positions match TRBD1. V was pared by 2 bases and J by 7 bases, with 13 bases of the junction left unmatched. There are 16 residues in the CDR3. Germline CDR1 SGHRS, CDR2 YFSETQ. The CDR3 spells CASSFRWGTGKNEAFF. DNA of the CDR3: TGCGCCAGCAGCTTTCGCTGGGGGACAGGAAAAAATGAAGCTTTCTTT.

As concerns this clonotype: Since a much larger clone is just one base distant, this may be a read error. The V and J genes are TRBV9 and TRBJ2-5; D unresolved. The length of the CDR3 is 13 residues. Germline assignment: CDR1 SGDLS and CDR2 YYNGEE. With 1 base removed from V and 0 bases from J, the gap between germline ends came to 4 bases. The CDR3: CASSVQDQETQYF. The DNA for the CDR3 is TGTGCCAGCAGCGTACAAGACCAAGAGACCCAGTACTTC.

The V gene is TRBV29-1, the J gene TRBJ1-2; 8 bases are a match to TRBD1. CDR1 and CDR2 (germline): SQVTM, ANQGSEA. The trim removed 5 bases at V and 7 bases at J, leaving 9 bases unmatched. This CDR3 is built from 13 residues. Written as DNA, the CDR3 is TGCAGCGTTAACGGACAGGGTGGTTCTGGCTACACCTTC. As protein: CSVNGQGGSGYTF.

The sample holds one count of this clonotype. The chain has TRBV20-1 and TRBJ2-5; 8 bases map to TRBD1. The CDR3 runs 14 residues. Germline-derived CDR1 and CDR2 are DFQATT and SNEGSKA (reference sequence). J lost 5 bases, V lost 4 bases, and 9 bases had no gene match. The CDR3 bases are TGCAGTGCTATGGGGATGACAGGGGAGGAGACCCAGTACTTC. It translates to CSAMGMTGEETQYF.

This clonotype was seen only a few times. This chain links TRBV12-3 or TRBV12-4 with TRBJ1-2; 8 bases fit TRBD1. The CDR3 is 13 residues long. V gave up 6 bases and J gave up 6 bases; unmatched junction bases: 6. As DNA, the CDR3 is TGTGCCAGCAGCACGACAGGGGCGGATGGCTACACCTTC. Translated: CASSTTGADGYTF.

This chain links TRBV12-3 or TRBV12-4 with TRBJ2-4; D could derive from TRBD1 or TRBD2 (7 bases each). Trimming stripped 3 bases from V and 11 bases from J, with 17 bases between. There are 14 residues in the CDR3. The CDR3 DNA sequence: TGTGCCAGCAGTTTGGGAGGGGGCGCGTCGGTTCAGTACTTC. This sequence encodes CASSLGGGASVQYF.

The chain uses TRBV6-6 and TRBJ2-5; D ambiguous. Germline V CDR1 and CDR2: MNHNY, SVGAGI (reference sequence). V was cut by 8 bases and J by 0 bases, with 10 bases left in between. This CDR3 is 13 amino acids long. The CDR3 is CASSVPYQETQYF. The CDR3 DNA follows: TGTGCCAGCTCAGTTCCGTACCAAGAGACCCAGTACTTC.

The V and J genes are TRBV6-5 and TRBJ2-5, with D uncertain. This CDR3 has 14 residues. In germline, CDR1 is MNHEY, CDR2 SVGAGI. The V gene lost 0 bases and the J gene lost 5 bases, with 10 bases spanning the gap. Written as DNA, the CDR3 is TGTGCCAGCAGTTACTCTCACCCCGCGGAGACCCAGTACTTC. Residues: CASSYSHPAETQYF.

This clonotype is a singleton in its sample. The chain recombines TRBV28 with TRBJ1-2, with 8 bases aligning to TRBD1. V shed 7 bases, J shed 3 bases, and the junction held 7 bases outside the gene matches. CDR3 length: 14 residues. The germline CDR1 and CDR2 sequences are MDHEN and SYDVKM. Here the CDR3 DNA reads TGTGCCAGCACTGAACAGGGGGTTTACTATGGCTACACCTTC. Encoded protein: CASTEQGVYYGYTF.

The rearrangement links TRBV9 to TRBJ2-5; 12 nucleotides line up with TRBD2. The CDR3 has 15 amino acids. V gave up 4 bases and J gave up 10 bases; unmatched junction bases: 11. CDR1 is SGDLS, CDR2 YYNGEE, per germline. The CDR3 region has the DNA TGTGCCAGCAGCCCCCGGACTAGCGGGGACAGTGTCCAGTACTTC. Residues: CASSPRTSGDSVQYF.

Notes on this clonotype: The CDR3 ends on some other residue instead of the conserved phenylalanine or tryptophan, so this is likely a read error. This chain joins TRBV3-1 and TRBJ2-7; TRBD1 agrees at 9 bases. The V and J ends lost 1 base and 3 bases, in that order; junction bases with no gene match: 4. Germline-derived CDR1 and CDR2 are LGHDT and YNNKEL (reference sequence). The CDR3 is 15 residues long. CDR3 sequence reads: CASSQAGTGNYEQYL. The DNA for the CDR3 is TGTGCCAGCAGCCAAGCCGGGACAGGGAACTACGAGCAGTACCTC.

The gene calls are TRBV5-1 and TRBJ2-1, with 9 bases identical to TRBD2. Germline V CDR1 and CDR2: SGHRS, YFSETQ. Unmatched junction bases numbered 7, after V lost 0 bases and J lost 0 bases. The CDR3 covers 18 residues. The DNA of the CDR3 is TGCGCCAGCAGCTTGGATGCTAGCGGGGCCGCCTCCTACAATGAGCAGTTCTTC. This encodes CASSLDASGAASYNEQFF.

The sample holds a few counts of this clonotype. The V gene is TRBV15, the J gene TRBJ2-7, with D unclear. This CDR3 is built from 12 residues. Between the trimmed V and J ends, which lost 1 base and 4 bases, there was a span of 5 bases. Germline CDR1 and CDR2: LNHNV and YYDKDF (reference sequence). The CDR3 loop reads CATSRVGYEQYF. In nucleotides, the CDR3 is TGTGCCACCAGCAGAGTAGGATACGAGCAGTACTTC. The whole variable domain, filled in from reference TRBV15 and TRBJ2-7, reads DAMVIQNPRYQVTQFGKPVTLSCSQTLNHNVMYWYQQKSSQAPKLLFHYYDKDFNNEADTPDNFQSRRPNTSFCFLDIRSPGLGDTAMYLCATSRVGYEQYFGPGTRLTVT.

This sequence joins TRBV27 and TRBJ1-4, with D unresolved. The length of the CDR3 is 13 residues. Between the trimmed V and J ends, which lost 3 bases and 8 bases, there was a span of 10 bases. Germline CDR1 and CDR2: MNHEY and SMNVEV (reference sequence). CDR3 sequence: CASSLRVAEKLFF. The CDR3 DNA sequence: TGTGCCAGCAGTTTGAGGGTGGCCGAAAAACTGTTTTTT.

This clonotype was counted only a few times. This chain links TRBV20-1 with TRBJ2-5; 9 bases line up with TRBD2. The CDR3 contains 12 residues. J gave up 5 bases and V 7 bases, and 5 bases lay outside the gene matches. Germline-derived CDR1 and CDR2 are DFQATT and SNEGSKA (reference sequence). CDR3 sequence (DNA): TGCAGTGTGCGGAGCGGGAGGGAGACCCAGTACTTC. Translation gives CSVRSGRETQYF.

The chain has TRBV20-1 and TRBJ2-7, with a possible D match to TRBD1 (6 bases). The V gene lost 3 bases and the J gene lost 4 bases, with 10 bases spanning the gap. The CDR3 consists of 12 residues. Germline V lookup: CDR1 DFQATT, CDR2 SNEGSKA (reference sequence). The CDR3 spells CSARDRLYEQYF. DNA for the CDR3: TGCAGTGCTAGGGACAGACTATACGAGCAGTACTTC.

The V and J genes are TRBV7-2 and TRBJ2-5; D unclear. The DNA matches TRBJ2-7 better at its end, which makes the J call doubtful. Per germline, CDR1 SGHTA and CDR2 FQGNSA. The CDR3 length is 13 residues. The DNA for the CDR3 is TGTGCCAGCAGCGTGGAACACCCCTACGAGCAGTACTTC. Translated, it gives CASSVEHPYEQYF.